This T cell receptor beta chain was observed in a study of T cell responses to AZD1222 COVID-19 vaccine. TCRdb's table, derived via immunoSEQ multiplex PCR, lists solely in-frame clones and lacks some. The repertoire includes over 95,000 clones, approximately 90% of them detected once, and about 9% sits in the top ten. Second doses that came at about 4 or about 12 weeks were put together. This clone showed up just once. The TCR sequence derives from an adult who received the AZD1222 COVID-19 vaccine. Source: peripheral blood, taken 28 days after the second AZD1222 dose.

The CDR3: CATSDGGTGASGNTIYF. The CDR3 nucleotides are TGTGCCACCAGTGATGGTGGGACAGGGGCCTCTGGAAACACCATATATTTT. This chain uses TRBV24-1 with TRBJ1-3; the match to TRBD1 covers 10 bases. This CDR3 region has 17 residues. Germline V gene data show CDR1 as KGHDR and CDR2 as SFDVKD. V lost 3 bases and J lost 0; bases outside the gene matches: 4.